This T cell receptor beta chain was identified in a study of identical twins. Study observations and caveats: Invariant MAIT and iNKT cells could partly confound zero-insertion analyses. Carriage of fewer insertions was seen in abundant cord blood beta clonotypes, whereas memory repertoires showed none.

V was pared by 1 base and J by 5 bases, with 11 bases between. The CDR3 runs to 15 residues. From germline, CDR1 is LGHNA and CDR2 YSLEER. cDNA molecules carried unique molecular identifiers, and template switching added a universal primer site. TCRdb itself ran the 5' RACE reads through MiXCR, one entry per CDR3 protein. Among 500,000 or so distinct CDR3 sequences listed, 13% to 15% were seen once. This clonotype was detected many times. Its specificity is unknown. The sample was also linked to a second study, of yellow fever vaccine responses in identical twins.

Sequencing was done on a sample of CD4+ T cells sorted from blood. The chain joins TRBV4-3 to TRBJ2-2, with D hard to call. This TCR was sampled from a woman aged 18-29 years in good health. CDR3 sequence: CASSQGPGRTGELFF. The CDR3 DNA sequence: TGCGCCAGCAGCCAAGGCCCAGGCCGGACCGGGGAGCTGTTTTTT.